These 24 T cell receptor beta chains were sequenced from one sample in a study of glioma-infiltrating T cells. TCR alpha and beta CDR3 regions were amplified from RNA using iRepertoire nested multiplex PCR. TCRdb re-analysed the multiplex PCR reads in MiXCR, keeping a single row per CDR3 protein. This repertoire shows about 130,000 distinct CDR3 sequences, around a quarter found once; its top ten account for approximately 26%. The sample consisted of glioma tissue, nonneoplastic brain tissue, or PBMCs (not recorded which). These receptors originate from a human donor with low-grade glioma or glioblastoma, undergoing nonglioma brain surgery, or in good health (not recorded which).

As to this clonotype: A much larger clone sits a single nucleotide away, making a read error possible. CDR3: CSARTGNRYTQYF. In nucleotides, the CDR3 is TGCAGTGCGAGGACAGGGAATAGATATACGCAGTATTTT. The rearrangement links TRBV20-1 to TRBJ2-3; 8 nucleotides align to TRBD1. Germline V gene lookup returns CDR1 DFQATT and CDR2 SNEGSKA (reference sequence). The CDR3 loop spans 13 amino acids. J gave up 7 bases and V 6 bases, and 9 bases lay outside the gene matches.

There are many counts of this clonotype. The chain has TRBV6-1 and TRBJ2-4; no clear D gene. The CDR3 spans 14 residues. The germline CDR1 and CDR2 sequences are MNHNS and SASEGT. Trimming cost V 4 bases and J 5 bases, with 12 bases left between them. CDR3 sequence (DNA): TGTGCCAGCAGTGTTTGGCTTATCGAAAACATTCAGTACTTC. Translated: CASSVWLIENIQYF.

This chain joins TRBV4-2 and TRBJ1-4; D is possibly TRBD1 (5 bases). CDR1 is LGHNA and CDR2 is YNFKEQ in the germline V gene. The CDR3 covers 14 residues. V lost 4 bases and J lost 7, with 13 bases in between. In DNA form, the CDR3 reads TGTGCCAGCAGCCCTGACAGCAGAGGTGAAAAACTGTTTTTT. Its translation is CASSPDSRGEKLFF.

This chain links TRBV7-8 with TRBJ2-2, with a possible D match to TRBD1 (6 bases). Germline CDR1 is SGHVS and CDR2 is FQNEAQ. The CDR3 runs 15 residues. With 0 bases removed from V and 5 bases from J, the gap between germline ends came to 10 bases. The CDR3 DNA reads as TGTGCCAGCAGCTTAGCGAACAGGGCAACCGGGGAGCTGTTTTTT. It yields the protein CASSLANRATGELFF.

There are many counts of this clonotype. This chain uses TRBV20-1 with TRBJ2-3, with unresolved D. The CDR3 covers 12 residues. Germline V CDR1 and CDR2: DFQATT, SNEGSKA (reference sequence). Trimming shortened V by 3 bases and J by 4 bases, and 8 bases separated the two germline ends. The CDR3, as DNA: TGCAGTGCTAGTTCTGGCCCAGATACGCAGTATTTT. It codes for CSASSGPDTQYF.

This clonotype was counted ten times or more. The chain has TRBV4-1 and TRBJ2-5; the match to TRBD2 covers 9 bases. This CDR3 contains 17 residues. Germline CDR1 reads MGHRA; CDR2 reads YSYEKL. V lost 3 bases, J lost 4 bases, and 12 bases stayed unmatched. CDR3 sequence: CASSHSRDPGLAETQYF. CDR3 bases: TGCGCCAGCAGCCACAGCCGCGATCCGGGACTAGCAGAGACCCAGTACTTC.

Remarks on this clonotype: Given a much more abundant clone one base away, this may be a read error. It is likely a read error, because the conserved phenylalanine at the end of the CDR3 is missing. The chain uses TRBV27 and TRBJ2-3; D might be TRBD2 (5 bases). This CDR3 has 12 residues. Germline CDR1 MNHEY, CDR2 SMNVEV (reference sequence). V shed 7 bases and J shed 4 bases, with 9 bases lying between them. This CDR3 reads CASTGNSDTQYY. The CDR3 coding sequence is TGTGCCAGCACCGGGAACTCAGATACGCAGTATTAT.

The gene calls are TRBV2 and TRBJ2-7; TRBD2 is a possible D gene (6 bases). The CDR3 consists of 13 residues. Germline loops: CDR1 SNHLY, CDR2 FYNNEI. V shed 7 bases and J shed 10 bases, with 20 bases lying between them. This CDR3 is CASTPGLQETQYV. The CDR3, as DNA: TGTGCCAGCACTCCGGGACTTCAAGAGACCCAGTACGTC.

At least ten counts were recorded for this clonotype. The rearrangement joins TRBV6-1 to TRBJ1-6, with D perhaps TRBD1 (5 bases). Per germline, CDR1 MNHNS and CDR2 SASEGT. The CDR3 contains 14 residues. Trimming removed 6 bases from V and 5 bases from J, with 11 bases in between. The CDR3: CASSLGQDNSPLHF. CDR3 DNA: TGTGCCAGCAGCCTCGGACAAGATAATTCACCCCTCCACTTT.

This clonotype appeared a few times. The chain carries TRBV29-1 and TRBJ1-1; no definite D call. This CDR3 is 11 amino acids long. V was cut by 5 bases and J by 2 bases, with 6 bases left in between. Germline V gene sequence: CDR1 SQVTM, CDR2 ANQGSEA. The CDR3 here is CSVWINTEAFF. The CDR3 DNA reads TGCAGCGTTTGGATAAACACTGAAGCTTTCTTT. The complete variable domain, with remaining parts taken from reference TRBV29-1 and TRBJ1-1, reads SAVISQKPSRDICQRGTSLTIQCQVDSQVTMMFWYRQQPGQSLTLIATANQGSEATYESGFVIDKFPISRPNLTFSTLTVSNMSPEDSSIYLCSVWINTEAFFGQGTRLTVV.

This clonotype was recorded many times. V and J are TRBV4-1 and TRBJ2-1; 9 nucleotides agree with TRBD2. This CDR3 is built from 15 residues. Germline CDR1 reads MGHRA; CDR2 reads YSYEKL. Trimming took 0 bases from V and 4 from J; bases not matched to a gene: 1. In DNA, the CDR3 is TGCGCCAGCAGCCAAGAGCGGGGGGGATACAATGAGCAGTTCTTC. Residues: CASSQERGGYNEQFF.

The rearrangement uses TRBV28 and TRBJ2-1; no clear D gene. This CDR3 contains 16 residues. Trimming stripped 5 bases from V and 1 base from J, with 15 bases between. Germline V lookup: CDR1 MDHEN, CDR2 SYDVKM. Here the CDR3 reads CASSLLQVISYNEQFF. CDR3 in DNA: TGTGCCAGCAGTCTGCTTCAGGTAATTTCCTACAATGAGCAGTTCTTC.

The chain combines TRBV29-1 with TRBJ2-5; possibly TRBD1 for D (6 bases). The assigned J gene may be wrong: the sequence end matches TRBJ2-1 better. The CDR3 is 14 residues long. CDR1 is SQVTM, CDR2 ANQGSEA, per germline. The DNA for the CDR3 is TGCAGCGTCTCGGACAGCTCCCCCTACAATGAGCAGTTCTTC. It codes for CSVSDSSPYNEQFF.

This rearrangement joins TRBV19 to TRBJ2-3; a weak D match, TRBD2 (5 bases). This CDR3 has 14 amino acids. CDR1 is LNHDA and CDR2 is SQIVND in the germline V gene (reference sequence). Trimming cost V 6 bases and J 2 bases, with 12 bases left between them. CDR3 sequence reads: CASSGLGITDTQYF. The DNA of the CDR3 is TGTGCCAGTAGCGGACTGGGCATCACAGATACGCAGTATTTT.

This chain uses TRBV2 with TRBJ1-1; D unclear. This CDR3 is 13 amino acids long. Trimming took off 4 bases at V and 3 bases at J, with 9 bases between the two ends. Germline assignment: CDR1 SNHLY and CDR2 FYNNEI. CDR3 sequence (DNA): TGTGCCAGCAGTGCCCATCGGGACACTGAAGCTTTCTTT. It codes for CASSAHRDTEAFF.

This clonotype occurred many times. The chain combines TRBV6-4 with TRBJ2-3; D remains unclear. This CDR3 is 13 amino acids long. V lost 2 bases to trimming and J lost 2 bases, with 5 bases between them. Germline lookup yields CDR1 MRHNA and CDR2 SNTAGT. The CDR3: CASSDAPTDTQYF. CDR3 nucleotide sequence: TGTGCCAGCAGTGACGCGCCCACAGATACGCAGTATTTT.

This sequence joins TRBV29-1 and TRBJ2-1; a possible D gene is TRBD1 (5 bases). The CDR3 is made up of 13 amino acids. CDR1 SQVTM and CDR2 ANQGSEA come from the germline V gene. V dropped 1 base and J dropped 6 bases, with 10 bases sitting between them. CDR3 region: CSVEGAGFNEQFF. CDR3 nucleotides: TGCAGCGTTGAAGGGGCAGGGTTCAATGAGCAGTTCTTC.

This clonotype showed up just once. One base away lies a much larger clone, so this may be a sequencing read error. In nucleotides, the CDR3 is TGCAGTGCTGGTCAATCAGCGGGCTACAGTGAGCAGTTCTTC. Translated, it gives CSAGQSAGYSEQFF. The rearrangement joins TRBV20-1 to TRBJ2-1; TRBD2 is a possible D gene (6 bases). CDR3 length equals 14 residues. Germline V gene data show CDR1 as DFQATT and CDR2 as SNEGSKA (reference sequence).

This clonotype has only a few counts. The genes are TRBV10-3 and TRBJ1-5; D is undetermined. V lost 2 bases and J lost 0, with 5 bases in between. The CDR3 is 14 residues long. Germline V gene data show CDR1 as ENHRY and CDR2 as SYGVKD. CDR3 loop: CAISEPASNQPQHF. CDR3 coding DNA: TGTGCCATCAGTGAGCCAGCTAGCAATCAGCCCCAGCATTTT.

The chain combines TRBV27 with TRBJ2-7; no reliable D call. This CDR3 is 13 amino acids long. Germline CDR1 MNHEY, CDR2 SMNVEV (reference sequence). V was shortened by 3 bases and J by 1 base, with 7 bases between the two germline ends. The DNA for the CDR3 is TGTGCCAGCAGTTTCGTGCCGTCCTACGAGCAGTACGTC. Its translation: CASSFVPSYEQYV.

This clonotype was seen many times. The chain carries TRBV20-1 and TRBJ1-5; unclear D gene. V was cut by 7 bases and J by 0 bases, with 10 bases left in between. The CDR3 extends over 13 amino acids. Germline CDR1 DFQATT, CDR2 SNEGSKA (reference sequence). This CDR3 reads CSVASYSNQPQHF. The CDR3 bases are TGCAGTGTCGCAAGTTATAGCAATCAGCCCCAGCATTTT.

The V call is TRBV20-1, the J call TRBJ2-5; TRBD2 matches 11 bases. Losses at the gene ends were 0 bases for V and 5 bases for J; bases not matched to a gene: 8. Germline V lookup: CDR1 DFQATT, CDR2 SNEGSKA (reference sequence). CDR3 length: 16 amino acids. As DNA, the CDR3 is TGCAGTGCTAGAGATTTAGCGGGGGGGCCTCGGGAGACCCAGTACTTC. It is translated as CSARDLAGGPRETQYF.

This clonotype was picked up many times. This chain uses TRBV20-1 with TRBJ2-3; possibly TRBD2 for D (6 bases). The V and J ends lost 6 bases and 6 bases respectively, with 22 bases between them. CDR3 size: 15 residues. Germline assignment: CDR1 DFQATT and CDR2 SNEGSKA (reference sequence). The chain's CDR3 is CSASLGTPRRDTQYF. CDR3 DNA: TGCAGTGCGAGCCTCGGGACTCCCAGAAGGGATACGCAGTATTTT.

The chain has TRBV6-1 and TRBJ2-3; perhaps TRBD2 as D (5 bases). CDR1 and CDR2 from the germline V gene are MNHNS and SASEGT. The V end was cut by 4 bases, the J end by 4 bases, with 15 bases between. CDR3 length: 15 residues. In DNA, the CDR3 is TGTGCCAGCAGTGGATGGATTAGCGAGGCAGATACGCAGTATTTT. Translated: CASSGWISEADTQYF.